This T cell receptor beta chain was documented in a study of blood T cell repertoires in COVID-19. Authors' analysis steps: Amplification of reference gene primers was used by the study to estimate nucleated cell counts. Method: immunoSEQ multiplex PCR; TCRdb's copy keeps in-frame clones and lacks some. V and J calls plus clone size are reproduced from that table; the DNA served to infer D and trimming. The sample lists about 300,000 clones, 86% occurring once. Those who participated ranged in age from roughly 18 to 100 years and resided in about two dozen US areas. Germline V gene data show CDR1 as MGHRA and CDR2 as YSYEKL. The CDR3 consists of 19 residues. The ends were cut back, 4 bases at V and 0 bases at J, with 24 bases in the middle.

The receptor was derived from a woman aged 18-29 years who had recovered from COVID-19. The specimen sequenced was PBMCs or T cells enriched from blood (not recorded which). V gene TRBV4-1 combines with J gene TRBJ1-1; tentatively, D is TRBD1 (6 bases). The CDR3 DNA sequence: TGCGCCAGCAGCCCTACTGGAGGACAGACGGCCTCTTTGAACACTGAAGCTTTCTTT. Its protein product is CASSPTGGQTASLNTEAFF.